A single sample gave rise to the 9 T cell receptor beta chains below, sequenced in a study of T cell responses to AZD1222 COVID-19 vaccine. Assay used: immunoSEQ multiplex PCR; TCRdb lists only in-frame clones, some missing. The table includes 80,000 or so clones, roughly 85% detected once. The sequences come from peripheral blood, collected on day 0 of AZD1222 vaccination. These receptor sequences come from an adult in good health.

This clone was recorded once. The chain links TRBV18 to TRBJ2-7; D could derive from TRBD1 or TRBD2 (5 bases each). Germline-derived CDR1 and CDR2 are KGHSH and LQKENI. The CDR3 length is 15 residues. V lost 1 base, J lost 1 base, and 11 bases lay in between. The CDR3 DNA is TGTGCCAGCTCACCACGGGACGGGTCGTCCTACGAGCAGTACTTC. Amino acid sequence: CASSPRDGSSYEQYF. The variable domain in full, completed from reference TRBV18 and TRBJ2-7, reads NAGVMQNPRHLVRRRGQEARLRCSPMKGHSHVYWYRQLPEEGLKFMVYLQKENIIDESGMPKERFSAEFPKEGPSILRIQQVVRGDSAAYFCASSPRDGSSYEQYFGPGTRLTVT.

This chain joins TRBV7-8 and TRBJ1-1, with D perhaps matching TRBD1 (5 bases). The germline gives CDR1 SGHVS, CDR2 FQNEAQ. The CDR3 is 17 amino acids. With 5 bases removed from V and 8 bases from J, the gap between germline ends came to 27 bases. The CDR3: CASSPQGRGGLVEEAFF. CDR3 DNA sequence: TGTGCCAGCAGCCCCCAGGGACGGGGAGGGTTGGTGGAGGAAGCTTTCTTT.

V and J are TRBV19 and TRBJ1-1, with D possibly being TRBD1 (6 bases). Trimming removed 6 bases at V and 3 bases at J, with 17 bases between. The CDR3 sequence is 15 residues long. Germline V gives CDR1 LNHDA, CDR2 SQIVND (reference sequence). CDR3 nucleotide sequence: TGTGCCAGTAGAACAGGGTGGGGGGCAGACACTGAAGCTTTCTTT. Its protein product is CASRTGWGADTEAFF.

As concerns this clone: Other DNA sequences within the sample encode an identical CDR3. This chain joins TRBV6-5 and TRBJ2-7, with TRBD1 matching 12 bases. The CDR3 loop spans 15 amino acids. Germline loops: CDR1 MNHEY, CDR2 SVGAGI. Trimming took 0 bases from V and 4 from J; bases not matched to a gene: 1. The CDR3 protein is CASSYSGQGAYEQYF. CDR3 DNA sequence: TGTGCCAGCAGTTACTCGGGACAGGGGGCATACGAGCAGTACTTC.

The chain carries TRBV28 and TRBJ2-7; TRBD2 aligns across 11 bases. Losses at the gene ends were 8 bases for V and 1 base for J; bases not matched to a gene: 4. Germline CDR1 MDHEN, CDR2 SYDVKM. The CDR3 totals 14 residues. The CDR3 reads CASLVAGGSYEQYF. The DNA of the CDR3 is TGTGCCAGCCTCGTAGCGGGAGGGTCCTACGAGCAGTACTTC.

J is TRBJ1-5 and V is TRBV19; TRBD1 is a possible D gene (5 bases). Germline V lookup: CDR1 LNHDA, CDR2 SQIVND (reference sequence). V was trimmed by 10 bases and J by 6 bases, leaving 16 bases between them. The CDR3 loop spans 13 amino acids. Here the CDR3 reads CAISSGFSQPQHF. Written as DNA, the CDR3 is TGTGCCATTTCTTCAGGGTTTAGTCAGCCCCAGCATTTT.

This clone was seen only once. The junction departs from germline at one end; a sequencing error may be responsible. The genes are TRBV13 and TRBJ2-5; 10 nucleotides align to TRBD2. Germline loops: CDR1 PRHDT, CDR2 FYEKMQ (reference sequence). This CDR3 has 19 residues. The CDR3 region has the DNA TGTGCCAGCACCTTAAGGGTAGCGGGAGGTCCGGCCTTCCAAGAGACCCAGTACTTC. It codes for CASTLRVAGGPAFQETQYF.

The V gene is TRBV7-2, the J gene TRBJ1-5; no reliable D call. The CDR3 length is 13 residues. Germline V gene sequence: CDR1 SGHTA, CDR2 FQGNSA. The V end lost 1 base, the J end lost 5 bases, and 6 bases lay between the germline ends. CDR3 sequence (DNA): TGTGCCAGCAGCTTAGGCTGGGATCAGCCCCAGCATTTT. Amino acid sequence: CASSLGWDQPQHF.

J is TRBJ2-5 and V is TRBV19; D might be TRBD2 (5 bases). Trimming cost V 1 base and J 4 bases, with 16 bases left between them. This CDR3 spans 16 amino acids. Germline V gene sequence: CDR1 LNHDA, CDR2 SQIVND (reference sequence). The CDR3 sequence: CASSIGETRTGETQYF. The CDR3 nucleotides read TGTGCCAGTAGTATAGGGGAAACTAGAACGGGAGAGACCCAGTACTTC.